The present T cell receptor (beta chain) was sequenced within a study of beta chain features in type 1 diabetes. Study-wide results and limits: Among all four CD4+ subsets, Type 1 diabetes patients had TCRB CDR3s that were moderately but significantly shorter.

The CDR3 loop spans 13 amino acids. Losses at the gene ends were 0 bases for V and 8 bases for J; bases not matched to a gene: 2. Germline-derived CDR1 and CDR2 are SGHNT and YYREEE (reference sequence). Comment on this clone: The antigen is not known.

Averaging around 120 mL, one heparinised blood draw came from each individual donor. Every bit of the isolated RNA underwent reverse transcription, so sequencing read expressed TCRB transcripts. Measured with immunoSEQ multiplex PCR; TCRdb has only the in-frame clones, and not every one. The table lists about 300,000 clones, approximately 8% of them singletons. The rearrangement uses TRBV5-4 and TRBJ2-1; TRBD1 matches at 7 bases. The sequence was obtained from a woman under 30 in good health. The sequenced sample consisted of central memory CD4+ T cells from blood. For the CDR3, the DNA is TGTGCCAGCAGCTTGGGAGGGGGCGATGAGCAGTTCTTC. Translating it yields CASSLGGGDEQFF.